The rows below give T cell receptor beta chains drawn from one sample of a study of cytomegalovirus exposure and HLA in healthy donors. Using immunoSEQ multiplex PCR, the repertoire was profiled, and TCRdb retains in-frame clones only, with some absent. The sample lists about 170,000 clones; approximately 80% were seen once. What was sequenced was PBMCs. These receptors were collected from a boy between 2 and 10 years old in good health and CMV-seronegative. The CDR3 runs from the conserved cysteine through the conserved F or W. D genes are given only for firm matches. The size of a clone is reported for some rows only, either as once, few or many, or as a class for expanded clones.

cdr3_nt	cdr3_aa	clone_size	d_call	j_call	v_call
TGTGCCAGCAGCTTAGCCCTAAGTACAGCCTATGGCTACACCTTC	CASSLALSTAYGYTF	NA	NA	TRBJ1-2	TRBV7-2
TGTGCCAGCAGCCTAGGACAGGTATCCGTACCCAATGAGCAGTTCTTC	CASSLGQVSVPNEQFF	few	TRBD1	TRBJ2-1	TRBV7-8
TGTGCCAGCAGTTTGGGGCAGGCAGGCCCAAAACTGTTTTTT	CASSLGQAGPKLFF	few	NA	TRBJ1-4	TRBV27
TGTGCCAGCAGCTTAGCAGCAGGGGTGACCGGAAACACCATATATTTT	CASSLAAGVTGNTIYF	NA	NA	TRBJ1-3	TRBV7-2
TGTGCCAGCAGTTTAAGTGGGGGCCGTTATGGCTACACCTTC	CASSLSGGRYGYTF	NA	NA	TRBJ1-2	TRBV28
TGTGCCAGCAGGATCCGGGACAGGGGTTCTGGTGAGCAGTTCTTC	CASRIRDRGSGEQFF	NA	TRBD1	TRBJ2-1	TRBV6-5
TGTGCCAGCAGTTTAAGCAGGTATCAGCCCCAGCATTTT	CASSLSRYQPQHF	NA	NA	TRBJ1-5	TRBV27
TGTGCCACCAGCAGCGGAGCGAGCAATGAGCAGTTCTTC	CATSSGASNEQFF	NA	NA	TRBJ2-1	TRBV15
TGCGCCAGCAGCCAAGAAGCGGGGGGGCTCGCAGATACGCAGTATTTT	CASSQEAGGLADTQYF	NA	TRBD2	TRBJ2-3	TRBV4-3
TGTGCCAGCAGCCCACGGCTAGCGGTCTCTGGGGCCAACGTCCTGACTTTC	CASSPRLAVSGANVLTF	NA	TRBD2	TRBJ2-6	TRBV4-2
TGTGCCAGCAGTTTGACCCCGACAGGGGGCGCGACAGATACGCAGTATTTT	CASSLTPTGGATDTQYF	NA	TRBD1	TRBJ2-3	TRBV27
TGTGCCAGCAGCGCGAGGACTAGCGGGGAAGATACGCAGTATTTT	CASSARTSGEDTQYF	NA	TRBD2	TRBJ2-3	TRBV9
TGTGCCAGCAGCTTAGAGGGCGGGAGGAACTACGAGCAGTACTTC	CASSLEGGRNYEQYF	few	TRBD2	TRBJ2-7	TRBV11-2
TGCGCCAGCAGCTTATCACAGAAGATCACCGGGGAGCTGTTTTTT	CASSLSQKITGELFF	once	NA	TRBJ2-2	TRBV5-1
TGCGCCAGCAGCCAAGATTGGCCTGCCAATGAGCAGTTCTTC	CASSQDWPANEQFF	NA	NA	TRBJ2-1	TRBV4-1
TGTGCCAGTAGTAGGGGGACTAGCGGGATAATTGAGCAGTTCTTC	CASSRGTSGIIEQFF	NA	TRBD2	TRBJ2-1	TRBV19
TGTGCCAGCAGCTCTTGGAGGACAGAGAACATTCAGTACTTC	CASSSWRTENIQYF	NA	NA	TRBJ2-4	TRBV5-6
TGTGCCAGCAGCAACGGGGGGTTCTCTGGAAACACCATATATTTT	CASSNGGFSGNTIYF	NA	NA	TRBJ1-3	TRBV7-9
TGTGCCAGCAGTATACTGTCTCGGAACACCGGGGAGCTGTTTTTT	CASSILSRNTGELFF	NA	NA	TRBJ2-2	TRBV6-1
TGTGCCAGCAGTTACCCCGGGATCTTGAACACTGAAGCTTTCTTT	CASSYPGILNTEAFF	once	NA	TRBJ1-1	TRBV28
TGTGCCAGCAGCCAAGGAGGACTAGCGGGAGTTCGAGAGACCCAGTACTTC	CASSQGGLAGVRETQYF	NA	TRBD2	TRBJ2-5	TRBV14
TGTGCCTGGAGTGTGGGGGGGGCCAATCTTGTCAATGAGCAGTTCTTC	CAWSVGGANLVNEQFF	few	NA	TRBJ2-1	TRBV30
TGTGCCAGCAGCAAAGGTGGGGCCCCGAGGTACAATGAGCAGTTCTTC	CASSKGGAPRYNEQFF	once	NA	TRBJ2-1	TRBV21-1
TGCGCCAGCAGCTCGGGGCCGGGGGGCCCCAACACTGAAGCTTTCTTT	CASSSGPGGPNTEAFF	few	NA	TRBJ1-1	TRBV5-1
TGTGCCAGCAGTTCCACTAGCAGCACAGATACGCAGTATTTT	CASSSTSSTDTQYF	few	NA	TRBJ2-3	TRBV27
TGTGCCAGCAGCGTAGTGGATGGGCCTTATGGCTACACCTTC	CASSVVDGPYGYTF	NA	NA	TRBJ1-2	TRBV9
TGTGCCAGCAGCTCCTCCGACAGGACCACTGAAGCTTTCTTT	CASSSSDRTTEAFF	NA	NA	TRBJ1-1	TRBV7-2
TGTGCCAGTACCCCGACATGGAGGACTGAAGCTTTCTTT	CASTPTWRTEAFF	NA	NA	TRBJ1-1	TRBV19
TGTGCCAGCAGCTTAGCGCTATTGCGGGAGGGCCAAGAGACCCAGTACTTC	CASSLALLREGQETQYF	few	TRBD2	TRBJ2-5	TRBV7-8